This T cell receptor (beta chain) was sequenced in a study of metastatic and nonmetastatic thyroid tumors. In the study overall: The authors compared repertoires across blood and tumor or nodule tissue from malignant and benign thyroid patients.

V lost 2 bases, J lost 3 bases, and 13 bases lay in between. CDR1 and CDR2 (germline): KGHSH, LQKENI. The CDR3 consists of 15 residues. Study-wide results and limits: Across blood and tumor, TCR beta diversity in malignant thyroid tumors was reportedly significantly higher than in benign nodules.

Original processing notes: The study took CDR3 differences across clinicopathological groups and made a distant-metastasis classifier for papillary thyroid cancer from them. TCRdb re-called the PCR reads through MiXCR. The V and J calls, along with clone size, are taken from TCRdb and not from the paper's own processing. Found here are 42,000 or so clones, over 15% of them singletons; the top ten hold approximately 14%. All patients were treatment-naive before thyroid surgery. This clone was counted only a few times. The antigen is undetermined. The TCR comes from a female donor with papillary thyroid cancer or a benign thyroid nodule (not recorded which). Some clones in this sample may be carry-over from other donors' samples. The material sequenced was tumor tissue. The chain combines TRBV18 with TRBJ1-2; tentative D call: TRBD1 (5 bases). The DNA of the CDR3 is TGTGCCAGCTCACCAAATCGACAGCGAGACTATGGCTACACCTTC. It specifies CASSPNRQRDYGYTF.